This TCR beta chain was recorded in a study of blood T cell repertoires in COVID-19. Whole-study context: Some COVID-19 samples were acute and others convalescent; all came from the United States, Italy and Spain. T cells, B-cell-depleted T cells, or PBMCs supplied cDNA or gDNA.

The germline CDR1 and CDR2 sequences are MDHEN and SYDVKM. This CDR3 has 13 amino acids. Trimming took off 3 bases at V and 3 bases at J, with 8 bases between the two ends. In the original analysis: Scientists estimated how many nucleated cells there were by amplifying reference gene primers. Method: immunoSEQ multiplex PCR; TCRdb's copy keeps in-frame clones and lacks some. From that table come the V and J calls and clone size; the DNA was used to work out D and trimming. The data hold 150,000 or so clones, with almost 85% observed a single time. This TCR was recovered from a human donor with acute or convalescent COVID-19. The donor label of this sample is uncertain. This chain connects TRBV28 to TRBJ1-1; D is unresolved. Sequenced: peripheral blood. The CDR3 sequence is CASSFPPYTEAFF. For the CDR3, the DNA is TGTGCCAGCAGTTTCCCTCCCTACACTGAAGCTTTCTTT.